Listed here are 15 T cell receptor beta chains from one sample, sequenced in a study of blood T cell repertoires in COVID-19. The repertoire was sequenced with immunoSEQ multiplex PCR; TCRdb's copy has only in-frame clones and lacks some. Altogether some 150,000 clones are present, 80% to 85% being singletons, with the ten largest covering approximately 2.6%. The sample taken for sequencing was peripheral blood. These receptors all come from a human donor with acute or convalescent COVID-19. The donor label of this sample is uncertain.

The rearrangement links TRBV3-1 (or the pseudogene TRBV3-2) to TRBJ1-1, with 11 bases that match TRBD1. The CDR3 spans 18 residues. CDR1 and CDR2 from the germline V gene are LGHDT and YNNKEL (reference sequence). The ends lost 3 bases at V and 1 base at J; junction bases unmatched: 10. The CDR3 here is CASSQPPDRGPWNTEAFF. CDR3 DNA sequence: TGTGCCAGCAGCCAGCCCCCGGACAGGGGGCCCTGGAACACTGAAGCTTTCTTT.

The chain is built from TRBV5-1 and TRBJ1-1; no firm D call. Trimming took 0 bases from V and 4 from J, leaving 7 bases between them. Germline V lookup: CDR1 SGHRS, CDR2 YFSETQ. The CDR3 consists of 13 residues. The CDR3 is CASSLVPGTEAFF. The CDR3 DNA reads TGCGCCAGCAGCTTGGTCCCGGGCACTGAAGCTTTCTTT.

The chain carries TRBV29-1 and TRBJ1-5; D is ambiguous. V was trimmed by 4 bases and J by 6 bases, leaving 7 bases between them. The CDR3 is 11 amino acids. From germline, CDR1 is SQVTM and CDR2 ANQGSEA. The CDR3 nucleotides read TGCAGCGTTGGAGGGAGTCAGCCCCAGCATTTT. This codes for CSVGGSQPQHF.

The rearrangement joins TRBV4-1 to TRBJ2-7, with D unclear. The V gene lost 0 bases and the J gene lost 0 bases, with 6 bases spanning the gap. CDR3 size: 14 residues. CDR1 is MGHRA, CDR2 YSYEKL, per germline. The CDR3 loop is CASSQEQFSYEQYF. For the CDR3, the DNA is TGCGCCAGCAGCCAAGAACAGTTCTCCTACGAGCAGTACTTC.

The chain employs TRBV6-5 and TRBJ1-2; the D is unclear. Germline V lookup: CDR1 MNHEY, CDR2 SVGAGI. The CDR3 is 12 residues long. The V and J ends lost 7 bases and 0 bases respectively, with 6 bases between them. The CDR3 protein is CASTGANYGYTF. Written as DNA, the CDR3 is TGTGCCAGCACTGGAGCTAACTATGGCTACACCTTC.

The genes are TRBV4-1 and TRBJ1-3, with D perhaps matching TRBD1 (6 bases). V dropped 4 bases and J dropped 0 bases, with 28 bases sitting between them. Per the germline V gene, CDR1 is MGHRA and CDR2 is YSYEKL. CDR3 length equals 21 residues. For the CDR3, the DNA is TGCGCCAGCAGCCCGGCCCCCCACAGGGCCGCGGCGGCTAACTCTGGAAACACCATATATTTT. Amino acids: CASSPAPHRAAAANSGNTIYF.

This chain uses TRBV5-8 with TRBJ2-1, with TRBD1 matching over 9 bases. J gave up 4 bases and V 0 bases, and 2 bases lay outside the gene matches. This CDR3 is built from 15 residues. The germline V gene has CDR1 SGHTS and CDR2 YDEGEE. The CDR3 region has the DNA TGTGCCAGCAGCTTGGGGGGACAGGGATACAATGAGCAGTTCTTC. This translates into CASSLGGQGYNEQFF.

Written as DNA, the CDR3 is TGTGCCAGCAGCTTGGCGGGGAACACTGAAGCTTTCTTT. This encodes CASSLAGNTEAFF. V and J are TRBV5-4 and TRBJ1-1; D not resolved. V lost 0 bases and J 1 base, leaving 4 bases between the germline ends. From germline, CDR1 is SGHNT and CDR2 YYREEE (reference sequence). The CDR3 runs to 13 residues.

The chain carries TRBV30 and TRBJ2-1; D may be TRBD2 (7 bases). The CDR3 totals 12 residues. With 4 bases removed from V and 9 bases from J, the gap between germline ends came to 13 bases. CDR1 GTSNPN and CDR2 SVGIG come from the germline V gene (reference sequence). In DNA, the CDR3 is TGTGCCTGGAAGGGGGGGACTGGTGAGCAGTTCTTC. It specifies CAWKGGTGEQFF.

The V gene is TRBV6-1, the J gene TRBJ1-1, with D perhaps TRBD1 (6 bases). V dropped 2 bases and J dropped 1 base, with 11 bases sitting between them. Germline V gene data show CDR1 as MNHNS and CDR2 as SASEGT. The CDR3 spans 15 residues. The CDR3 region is CASSEPGGANTEAFF. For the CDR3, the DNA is TGTGCCAGCAGTGAACCGGGGGGCGCGAACACTGAAGCTTTCTTT.

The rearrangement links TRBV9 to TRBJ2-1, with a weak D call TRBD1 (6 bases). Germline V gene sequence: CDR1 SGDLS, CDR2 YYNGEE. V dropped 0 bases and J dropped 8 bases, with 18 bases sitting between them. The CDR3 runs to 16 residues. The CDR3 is CASSVAGHEGGHEQFF. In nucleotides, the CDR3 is TGTGCCAGCAGCGTAGCGGGACACGAGGGTGGGCATGAGCAGTTCTTC.

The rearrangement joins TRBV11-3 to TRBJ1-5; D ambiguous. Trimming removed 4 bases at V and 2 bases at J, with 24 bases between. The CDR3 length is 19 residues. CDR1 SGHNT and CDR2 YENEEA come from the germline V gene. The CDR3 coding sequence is TGTGCCAGCAGCTACCATGCAGGCAGCCCCGTTTTGGGCAATCAGCCCCAGCATTTT. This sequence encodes CASSYHAGSPVLGNQPQHF. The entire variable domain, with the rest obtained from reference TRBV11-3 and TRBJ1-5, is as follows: EAGVVQSPRYKIIEKKQPVAFWCNPISGHNTLYWYLQNLGQGPELLIRYENEEAVDDSQLPKDRFSAERLKGVDSTLKIQPAELGDSAVYLCASSYHAGSPVLGNQPQHFGDGTRLSIL.

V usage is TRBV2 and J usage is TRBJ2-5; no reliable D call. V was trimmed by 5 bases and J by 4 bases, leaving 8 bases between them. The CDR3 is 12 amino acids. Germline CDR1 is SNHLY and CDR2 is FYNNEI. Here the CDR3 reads CASSPRGETQYF. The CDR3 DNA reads TGTGCCAGCAGTCCCCGAGGAGAGACCCAGTACTTC.

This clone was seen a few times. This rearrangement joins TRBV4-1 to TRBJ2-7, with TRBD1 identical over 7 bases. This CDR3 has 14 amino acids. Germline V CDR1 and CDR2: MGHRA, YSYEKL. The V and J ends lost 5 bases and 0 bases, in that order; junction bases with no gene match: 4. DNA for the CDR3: TGCGCCAGCAGCGACAGGGCGATCTCCTACGAGCAGTACTTC. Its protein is CASSDRAISYEQYF.

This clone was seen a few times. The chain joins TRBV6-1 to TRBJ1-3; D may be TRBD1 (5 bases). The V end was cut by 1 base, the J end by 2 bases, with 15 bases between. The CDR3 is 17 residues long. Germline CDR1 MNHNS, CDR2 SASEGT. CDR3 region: CASSEVENQGPGNTIYF. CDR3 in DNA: TGTGCCAGCAGTGAAGTGGAAAACCAGGGCCCTGGAAACACCATATATTTT.